This T cell receptor (beta chain) appears in the sequencing data of a study of blood T cell repertoires in COVID-19. Study information: Acute and convalescent COVID-19 samples came from the United States, Italy and Spain. The analysed material was cDNA or gDNA that came from T cells, B-cell-depleted T cells, or PBMCs.

The CDR3 covers 17 residues. V was trimmed by 1 base and J by 0 bases, leaving 13 bases between them. Germline CDR1 reads MNHNS; CDR2 reads SASEGT. As originally analysed: Nucleated cell number was recorded as an estimate derived from reference gene primer amplification. This table comes from immunoSEQ multiplex PCR, and its TCRdb copy is limited to in-frame clones, with some not included. The D gene and trimming were derived from the DNA, and the V and J assignments and clone size from that table. The repertoire consists of 130,000 to 150,000 clones, with approximately 80% occurring once and the leading ten covering 9.5% to 13%. This clone has only one observation.

Sequenced sample: peripheral blood. The chain joins TRBV6-1 to TRBJ1-5, with D perhaps TRBD1 (5 bases). The TCR was taken from a man in his fifties or sixties with active or convalescent COVID-19. The CDR3 here is CASSEVGAVLSNQPQHF. In DNA, the CDR3 is TGTGCCAGCAGTGAAGTAGGGGCCGTCCTTAGCAATCAGCCCCAGCATTTT.